A selection of T cell receptor beta chains follows, all from one sample in a study of a mutant IDH1 vaccine in newly diagnosed glioma. The data were produced by immunoSEQ multiplex PCR, yet TCRdb's version contains in-frame clones alone and is incomplete. The sample holds 9,500 to 13,000 clones, roughly four fifths seen once. Their antigens remain unidentified. Sample: PBMCs, taken from a glioma patient whose treatment included an IDH1 peptide vaccine. The receptors shown here come from a man aged 25-45 years with glioma. Both conserved end residues are part of each CDR3. D genes are given only for firm matches. Rows give clone size only sometimes, using once, few, many, or a class for an expanded clone.

-	-	TRBV27	TRBJ1-1	TGTGCCAGCAGTTTATCCCGGGTGAACACTGAAGCTTTCTTT	CASSLSRVNTEAFF
-	-	TRBV6-5	TRBJ2-1	TGTGCCAGCAGTTACTCTCTCGGCCAAAACAATGAGCAGTTCTTC	CASSYSLGQNNEQFF
-	-	TRBV4-1	TRBJ2-2	TGCGCCAGCAGCGCGGGGGCGAGCACCGGGGAGCTGTTTTTT	CASSAGASTGELFF
-	-	TRBV6-5	TRBJ2-7	TGTGCCAGCAGTTACTCCCGCGGACGGTCCTACGAGCAGTACTTC	CASSYSRGRSYEQYF
-	-	TRBV6-5	TRBJ1-1	TGTGCCAGCAGTAAAACAGTGAACACTGAAGCTTTCTTT	CASSKTVNTEAFF
-	-	TRBV4-1	TRBJ2-6	TGCGCCAGCAGCCTTCTTAGGGGCGCTGGGGCCAACGTCCTGACTTTC	CASSLLRGAGANVLTF
TRBD2	large	TRBV11-1	TRBJ2-1	TGTGCCAGCAGCCCCGGACTAGCGGGAGGAAATGAGCAGTTCTTC	CASSPGLAGGNEQFF
TRBD2	-	TRBV19	TRBJ2-1	TGTGCCAGTAGTATCTCACTAGCGGGAGGCCACAATGAGCAGTTCTTC	CASSISLAGGHNEQFF
-	-	TRBV7-9	TRBJ2-1	TGTGCCAGCACCGACACGGGACTCGGGCACAATGAGCAGTTCTTC	CASTDTGLGHNEQFF
-	-	TRBV5-1	TRBJ2-1	TGCGCCAGCAGCCCAATAGCCGGGGATTACAATGAGCAGTTCTTC	CASSPIAGDYNEQFF
TRBD2	-	TRBV7-2	TRBJ2-2	TGTGCCAGCACCCCATTCCTAGCGGGAGCCACCGGGGAGCTGTTTTTT	CASTPFLAGATGELFF
TRBD1	-	TRBV5-1	TRBJ1-4	TGCGCCAGCAGACGGGGACAGGGTTACGAAAAACTGTTTTTT	CASRRGQGYEKLFF
-	-	TRBV9	TRBJ2-5	TGTGCCAGCAGCGTAGGACAGAAGGGGTATCCCCAGTACTTC	CASSVGQKGYPQYF
TRBD1	-	TRBV25-1	TRBJ1-1	TGTGCCAGCTCTCGGACAGGGGGCGTCGGTATGAACACTGAAGCTTTCTTT	CASSRTGGVGMNTEAFF
-	few	TRBV7-6	TRBJ2-2	TGTGCCACCCAGGGGTTGTGGGACGGGGAGCTGTTTTTT	CATQGLWDGELFF
TRBD2	-	TRBV30	TRBJ2-7	TGTGCCTGGAGTGCGGGAGGGCCTGGCGAGCAGTACTTC	CAWSAGGPGEQYF
-	-	TRBV4-2	TRBJ2-5	TGTGCCAGCAGCCAATCCGACTCCCAAGAGACCCAGTACTTC	CASSQSDSQETQYF
-	-	TRBV7-6	TRBJ2-1	TGTGCCAGCACCCCCGGAATGGGAAGCTCCTACAATGAGCAGTTCTTC	CASTPGMGSSYNEQFF
-	-	TRBV27	TRBJ1-2	TGTGCCAGCAGTCCCACAGGGCCAGCTAACTATGGCTACACCTTC	CASSPTGPANYGYTF
TRBD2	-	TRBV7-9	TRBJ2-2	TGTGCCAGCAGCCCAAGACTAGCGGGAACCGGGGAGCCGTTTTTT	CASSPRLAGTGEPFF
TRBD2	-	TRBV7-9	TRBJ2-1	TGTGCCAGCAGCCGGACTAGCGGGAGCTCCTACAATGAGCAGTTCTTC	CASSRTSGSSYNEQFF
-	-	TRBV27	TRBJ1-4	TGTGCCAGCAGTTCGGGGACCTGGCAAAAACTGTTTTTT	CASSSGTWQKLFF
-	-	TRBV5-5	TRBJ1-2	TGTGCCAGCAGCTATCAAAGGGTGGGGGGCGCCGGCTATGGCTACACCTTC	CASSYQRVGGAGYGYTF
-	-	TRBV7-9	TRBJ1-2	TGTGCCAGCAGCTTAAGGGCGGAGGATTATGGCTACACCTTC	CASSLRAEDYGYTF
TRBD2	few	TRBV5-1	TRBJ2-1	TGCGCCAGCAGCTTGAGCGGGAGGGCAATCTACAATGAGCAGTTCTTC	CASSLSGRAIYNEQFF
-	-	TRBV28	TRBJ2-7	TGTGCCAGCAACGGGGCCTACGAGCAGTACTTC	CASNGAYEQYF
-	-	TRBV19	TRBJ2-2	TGTGCCAGTAGTATAGTAAGATTTAACACCGGGGAGCTGTTTTTT	CASSIVRFNTGELFF
-	-	TRBV6-6	TRBJ2-3	TGTGCCAGCAGTTACTACAGCGATACGCAGTATTTT	CASSYYSDTQYF
-	-	TRBV7-2	TRBJ2-7	TGTGCCAGCAGCCTGGGGGTAGGGCGGAGGTACGAGCAGTACTTC	CASSLGVGRRYEQYF
-	-	TRBV6-5	TRBJ2-1	TGTGCCAGCAGGTCAGGGGTTAGCTCCTACAATGAGCAGTTCTTC	CASRSGVSSYNEQFF
TRBD2	-	TRBV6-1	TRBJ2-1	TGTGCCAGCAGGCTCCAGCGGGAGGCCGGTGAGCAGTTCTTC	CASRLQREAGEQFF
-	-	TRBV30	TRBJ2-7	TGTGCCTGGAGTCTTAGGGGGGGAATGGGATCCTACGAGCAGTACTTC	CAWSLRGGMGSYEQYF
TRBD2	-	TRBV10-3	TRBJ2-7	TGTGCCATCAGTGAGCTAGCGGGAGAGAAGGAGCAGTACTTC	CAISELAGEKEQYF
TRBD1	-	TRBV6-1	TRBJ1-2	TGTGCCAGCAATGCAGGGGGCAGCGGGGGCTACACCTTC	CASNAGGSGGYTF
TRBD1	-	TRBV5-1	TRBJ2-1	TGCGCCAGCAGCTTGGAATCACAGGGGGCAGATGAGCAGTTCTTC	CASSLESQGADEQFF
-	-	TRBV5-8	TRBJ2-2	TGTGCCAGCAGCCCCAGGGGAAACACCGGGGAGCTGTTTTTT	CASSPRGNTGELFF
TRBD2	once	TRBV19	TRBJ2-1	TGTGCCAGTAGGTGGACTAGCGGGACCGATGAGCAGTTCTTC	CASRWTSGTDEQFF